Listed below are T cell receptor beta chains from one sample, sequenced in a study of memory CD4+ T cells and cytomegalovirus serostatus. Libraries were prepared by immunoSEQ multiplex PCR; TCRdb keeps only in-frame clonotypes and omits some of them. Found here are 55,000 to 65,000 clones, around 80% of them singletons; the top ten hold 1.1%. Source material: memory CD4+ T cells from blood. The source of these receptors is an adult in good health and CMV-seronegative. CDR3s include the opening cysteine and the closing phenylalanine or tryptophan. A D gene is named only where the DNA matches it firmly. Clone sizes are given selectively: once, few, many, or a class where the clone is expanded.

d_gene	abundance	v_gene	j_gene	CDR3nt	CDR3aa
.	.	TRBV19	TRBJ1-1	TGTGCCAGTAAGTTTAGGGAACTGAACACTGAAGCTTTCTTT	CASKFRELNTEAFF
.	few	TRBV27	TRBJ2-7	TGTGCCAGCAGTTTTTCCGGGGTTTACGAGCAGTACTTC	CASSFSGVYEQYF
.	.	TRBV11-3	TRBJ2-7	TGTGCCAGCAGCGCGACGGGACACAACTCTGGGGAGCAGTACTTC	CASSATGHNSGEQYF
TRBD2	.	TRBV7-2	TRBJ2-5	TGTGCCAGCAGCTTATCCTCGGGAGGTTCGGAGACCCAGTACTTC	CASSLSSGGSETQYF
.	.	TRBV18	TRBJ2-1	TGTGCCAGCTCACCACAAGGGTCCGCAGGTCGGGAGCAGTTCTTC	CASSPQGSAGREQFF
.	.	TRBV7-3	TRBJ2-1	TGTGCCAGCAGCTTATTCCCGGGTGAGCAGTTCTTC	CASSLFPGEQFF
TRBD2	.	TRBV7-8	TRBJ2-6	TGTGCCAGCAGCTTTCCCCGAGGGGGAGCGGGAGTCTCTGGGGCCAACGTCCTGACTTTC	CASSFPRGGAGVSGANVLTF
.	once	TRBV29-1	TRBJ1-1	TGCAGCGTTGTTGGGGACCTGAACACTGAAGCTTTCTTT	CSVVGDLNTEAFF
TRBD1	.	TRBV2	TRBJ2-3	TGTGCCAGCAGTGAGACAGGGGGTGGGAAACCGGATACGCAGTATTTT	CASSETGGGKPDTQYF
.	.	TRBV6-1	TRBJ1-1	TGTGCCAGCAAAGCAGGGGCAAACACTGAAGCTTTCTTT	CASKAGANTEAFF
TRBD1	.	TRBV9	TRBJ1-4	TGTGCCAGCAGCCCAAGGACAGGAGTGGGGAATGAAAAACTGTTTTTT	CASSPRTGVGNEKLFF
.	.	TRBV7-2	TRBJ1-1	TGTGCCAGCAGCTTAGGCCAGCATGAAGCTTTCTTT	CASSLGQHEAFF
.	.	TRBV7-6	TRBJ2-5	TGTGCCAGCAGCTTAGGACCAGTAGAGACCCAGTACTTC	CASSLGPVETQYF
.	few	TRBV7-2	TRBJ2-7	TGTGCCAGCAGCTTCCTAGCTGGCGAGCAGTACTTC	CASSFLAGEQYF
.	.	TRBV10-2	TRBJ1-2	TGCGCCAGCAGTAAGCAGAACGACTATGGCTACACCTTC	CASSKQNDYGYTF
TRBD2	.	TRBV7-2	TRBJ2-5	TGTGCCAGCAGCCCTGGGACTAGGGGGACCCAGTACTTC	CASSPGTRGTQYF
.	.	TRBV7-2	TRBJ1-1	TGTGCCAGCAGCAGAGACAGAAGGCGAGCTGAAGCTTTCTTT	CASSRDRRRAEAFF
.	few	TRBV19	TRBJ1-3	TGTGCCAGTTCACGGGCAGGGCCCGGAAACACCATATATTTT	CASSRAGPGNTIYF
TRBD1	.	TRBV18	TRBJ1-2	TGTGCCAGCTCACCATTCGAAGTAGCTGAGGGACAGGGATCCTATGGCTACACCTTC	CASSPFEVAEGQGSYGYTF
TRBD1	.	TRBV7-8	TRBJ2-7	TGTGCCAGCAGCTTTCCGGACAGGGCCCACGAGCAGTACTTC	CASSFPDRAHEQYF
.	once	TRBV27	TRBJ1-2	TGTGCCAGCAGAAAGGGGGGGCGGACTAACTATGGCTACACCTTC	CASRKGGRTNYGYTF
TRBD2	.	TRBV7-3	TRBJ2-3	TGTGCCAGCAGCACCCGGACTAGCAGCACAGATACGCAGTATTTT	CASSTRTSSTDTQYF
.	.	TRBV5-4	TRBJ1-4	TGTGCCAGCAGCTTGGAGGGGGACCCTAATGAAAAACTGTTTTTT	CASSLEGDPNEKLFF
TRBD1	.	TRBV7-9	TRBJ1-4	TGTGCCAGCCACCCGTCGACAGGGGCTTTGTCGGAACTGTTTTTT	CASHPSTGALSELFF
TRBD2	once	TRBV7-8	TRBJ2-1	TGTGCCAGCAGCTTAGACAGCGGGAGTTACAATGAGCAGTTCTTC	CASSLDSGSYNEQFF